The source of this T cell receptor beta chain is a study of beta chain features in type 1 diabetes. Study at large: Healthy donors, compared against patients, showed similar age, gender and cell yields.

Study-wide results and caveats: TCRB CDR3s from Type 1 diabetes patients were moderately but significantly shorter in all four CD4+ subsets.

For this clone: The antigen remains unidentified.

Sequenced material consisted of expressed TCRB transcripts (all of the isolated RNA was reverse transcribed). The table came from immunoSEQ multiplex PCR; TCRdb's copy has only in-frame clones and leaves some out. The profile covers hundreds of thousands of clones, with 11% to 15% appearing a single time and roughly 0.04% taken by the ten largest. CDR1 is ENHRY, CDR2 SYGVKD, per germline. This CDR3 spans 14 amino acids. Trimming removed 7 bases at V and 5 bases at J, with 16 bases between. The chain recombines TRBV10-3 with TRBJ2-3, with a tentative D call TRBD2 (5 bases). Source material: naive CD4+ T cells from blood. The receptor's source is a man between 18 and 29 years old with type 1 diabetes. In DNA form, the CDR3 reads TGTGCCATCACTTTCGGGGTAGCGCGAGATACGCAGTATTTT. Translated, it gives CAITFGVARDTQYF.